One T cell receptor (beta chain) is described in this entry. This clonotype was seen once. Its antigen remains undetermined. No qualities accompany the bases; no much larger clone lies one base away. One read represents weak support. The entry originates in a study of vaccination and CD4 T cells after COVID-19 (dated by TCRdb to 2022 to 2024). Describing the broader study: Convalescent patients had a positive SARS-CoV-2 result on nasal swab PCR, and of these patients, several had mild disease and one had severe disease. Post-vaccine blood samples were collected a median of approximately eleven weeks after the second vaccine dose, ranging from about 13 to 241 days. In under twelve COVID-19 convalescent patients and a few infection-naive healthy vaccine recipients, researchers compared the spike-specific CD4+ TCR repertoire from before mRNA vaccination with the repertoire from after. As controls, cultures received a CEFX viral epitope pool (the positive control), an HIV-1 Nef peptide pool (the negative control), or no peptide at all. Six males and four females were included in the convalescent cohort, with two Hispanic individuals, seven Caucasians, two Asians and one multiracial person represented. Post-COVID blood samples from convalescent patients were collected a median of roughly 100 days after diagnosis, with a range of about 35 to 180 days. Participants received two doses of either the Pfizer-BioNTech BNT162b2 vaccine (n=8) or the Moderna mRNA-1273 vaccine (n=2). Overlapping spike peptide pools from SARS-CoV-2 and from the common cold coronaviruses HCoV-NL63, HCoV-OC43 and HCoV-229E were used as culture stimuli. General study outcomes and caveats: Although the median number of SARS-CoV-2-reactive clonotypes went up from roughly 23 after infection to about 38 after vaccination, the increase was not significant. Of the vaccine-specific clones found in convalescent patients, nearly all (304 of 307) were mono-reactive for SARS-CoV-2 spike instead of being cross-reactive with common cold coronaviruses. Among the post-vaccine SARS-CoV-2-reactive clones in convalescent patients, a median 86.3% showed up only after vaccination, which suggests vaccine-specific priming. The study included relatively few convalescent patients and did not analyze early timepoints after natural infection.

Library creation used PCR. TCR sequencing of DNA from cultured CD4+ T cells used the Oncomine TCR Beta short-read assay at the Johns Hopkins FTIC core. Genomic DNA was extracted from the cultured CD4+ T cells with the QIAamp micro DNA kit. Oncomine TCR Beta libraries from cultured CD4+ T cells were pooled using unique dual indexes and sequenced on an Illumina iSeq 100. Concerning the study's data processing: Non-productive sequences were removed, and CDR3s not starting with C, not ending with F or W, or shorter than 7 amino acids were discarded. Antigen-specific clonotypes were identified with the MANAFEST web application by comparing peptide-stimulated wells with reference and other culture wells. Positive clones required FDR below 0.05, an odds ratio above 5, and productive frequency above 0.1% in at least two of three replicate wells. A clonotype was classed as cross-reactive if the clonotype showed significant expansion both in SARS-CoV-2 spike wells and in at least one common cold coronavirus spike condition. Levenshtein distances (stringdist) and unrooted phylogenetic trees (ape) in R version 3.6.1 were used to assess CDR3 homology. In TCRdb, the public reads were trimmed at Q25 with fastp and aligned with MiXCR, with productive beta chains retained. All rows with the same CDR3 protein become a single entry with the most common DNA and genes. The V and J calls here are based on TCRdb, not the publication. The sample table contains 17,000 or so distinct CDR3 sequences; only one count was recorded for 43% of them. The ten largest clones capture under 7% of the sample.

The treatment or condition label, read with the paper, signifies: approximately 9-day PBMC culture with coronavirus spike peptide pools or control peptides (ViraFEST assay). The study used the ViraFEST assay, which expanded antigen-specific T cells with peptide pools and then identified expanded clonotypes by TCR sequencing. Positive SARS-CoV-2 PCR tests in the convalescent patients dated from March to December 2020, before Alpha, Beta and Delta variants emerged in the United States. PBMCs were cultured at approximately 2 million per well in IMDM supplemented with around 5% human AB serum and around 10 IU/ml IL-2, with about 10 ug/ml peptide pools added. Half of the culture medium was replaced with fresh IL-2-containing medium on days 3 and 7. CD4+ T cells were isolated after about nine days of culture through negative selection using the EasySep CD4+ T cell isolation kit. Ficoll-Paque Plus gradient centrifugation was used to isolate PBMCs from whole blood, and the isolated PBMCs were then either used fresh or cryopreserved at -140C. Triplicate wells were generally used for each culture condition.

V loses 6 bases of germline sequence and J loses 1 base, and the interval between the two ends is 9 bases. From the cysteine through the phenylalanine, the CDR3 covers 13 amino acids. Of the read, only the CDR3 DNA is kept; its 39 bases are in frame from base 1. Reading the germline V gene gives CDR1 MGHDK and CDR2 SYGVNS. The starting material was CD4+ T cells from blood, cultured in vitro, obtained before SARS-CoV-2 vaccination. The sequence is built from TRBV25-1 and TRBJ1-1; matching of 5 bases hints at TRBD1 as the D gene. This receptor was identified in a human donor who had recovered from COVID-19. The DNA is as follows: TGTGCCAGCAGAGGACAAGCGAACACTGAAGCTTTCTTT. Translation gives CASRGQANTEAFF.